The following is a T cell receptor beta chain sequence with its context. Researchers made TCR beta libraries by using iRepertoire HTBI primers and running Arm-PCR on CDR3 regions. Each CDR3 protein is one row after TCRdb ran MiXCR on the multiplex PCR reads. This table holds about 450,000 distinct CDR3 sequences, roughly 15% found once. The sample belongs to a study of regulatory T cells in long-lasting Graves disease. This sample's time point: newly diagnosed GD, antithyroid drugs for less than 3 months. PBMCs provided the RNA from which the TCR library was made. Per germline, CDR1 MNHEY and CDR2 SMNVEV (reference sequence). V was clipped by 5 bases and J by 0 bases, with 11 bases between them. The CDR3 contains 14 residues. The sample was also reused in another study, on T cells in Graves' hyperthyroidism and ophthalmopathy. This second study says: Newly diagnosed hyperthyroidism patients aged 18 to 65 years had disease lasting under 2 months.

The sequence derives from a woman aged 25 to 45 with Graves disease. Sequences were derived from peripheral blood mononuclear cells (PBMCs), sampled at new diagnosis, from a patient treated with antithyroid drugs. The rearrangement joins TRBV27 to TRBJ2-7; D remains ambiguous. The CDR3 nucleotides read TGTGCCAGCAGTCTACAGCGATTCTCCTACGAGCAGTACTTC. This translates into CASSLQRFSYEQYF.